The TCR beta chain under discussion was sequenced for a study of graft-versus-host responses after intestinal transplantation. About the study: All recipients were transplanted with multivisceral, liver-intestinal, or isolated intestinal grafts.

The length of the CDR3 is 12 residues. V was shortened by 2 bases and J by 5 bases, with 7 bases between the two germline ends. CDR1 and CDR2 from the germline V gene are SEHNR and FQNEAQ (reference sequence). Clones were read by immunoSEQ multiplex PCR, and TCRdb kept only the in-frame ones, dropping some. The sample holds 99,000 or so clones, 87% seen once. Comment on this clone: The antigen is unknown.

The source was unstimulated CD4+ T cells sorted from spleen or lymph node cells, collected before intestinal transplant. The chain carries TRBV7-9 and TRBJ2-7; D not resolved. The clonotype comes from a human donor who received an intestinal transplant. CDR3 amino acids: CASSLTGDEQYF. Written as DNA, the CDR3 is TGTGCCAGCAGCTTAACGGGTGACGAGCAGTACTTC.